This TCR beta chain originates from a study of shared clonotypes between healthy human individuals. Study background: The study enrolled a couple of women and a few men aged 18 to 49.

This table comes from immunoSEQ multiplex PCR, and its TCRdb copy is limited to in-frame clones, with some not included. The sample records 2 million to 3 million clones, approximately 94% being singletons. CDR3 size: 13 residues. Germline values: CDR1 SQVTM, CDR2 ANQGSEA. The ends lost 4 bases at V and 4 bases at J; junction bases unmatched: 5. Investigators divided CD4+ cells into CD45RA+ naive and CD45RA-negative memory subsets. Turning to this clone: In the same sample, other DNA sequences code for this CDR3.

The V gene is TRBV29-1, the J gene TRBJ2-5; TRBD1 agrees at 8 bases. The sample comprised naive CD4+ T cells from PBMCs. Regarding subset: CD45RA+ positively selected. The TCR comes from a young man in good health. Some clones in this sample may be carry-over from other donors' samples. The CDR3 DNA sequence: TGCAGCGTTGTCAGGGGGCTTGGAGAGACCCAGTACTTC. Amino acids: CSVVRGLGETQYF.